Following are 14 T cell receptor beta chains from one sample sequenced in a study of blood T cell repertoires in COVID-19. The protocol was immunoSEQ multiplex PCR, while the TCRdb copy is restricted to in-frame clones and leaves out a portion. The sample lists roughly 500,000 clones, roughly 90% occurring once. The sequencing input was PBMCs or T cells enriched from blood (not recorded which). The receptors come from a woman aged 40 to 50 who had recovered from COVID-19.

The chain couples TRBV14 to TRBJ2-5, with D tentatively TRBD2 (6 bases). With 2 bases removed from V and 4 bases from J, the gap between germline ends came to 11 bases. There are 14 residues in the CDR3. Germline CDR1 and CDR2: SGHDN and FVKESK. The CDR3, as DNA: TGTGCCAGCAGCCAATATACTAGCCGAGAGACCCAGTACTTC. Translation gives CASSQYTSRETQYF.

The rearrangement uses TRBV7-2 and TRBJ1-6, with D tentatively TRBD1 (5 bases). Trimming pared 5 bases from V and 8 bases from J, leaving 19 bases between. CDR3 size: 16 residues. Germline V CDR1 and CDR2: SGHTA, FQGNSA. CDR3 bases: TGTGCCAGCAGCCCGCCCAGGGTGTCCGGTGATTCACCCCTCCACTTT. Protein sequence: CASSPPRVSGDSPLHF.

This chain uses TRBV28 with TRBJ2-5, with 9 positions matching TRBD1. Losses at the gene ends were 5 bases for V and 5 bases for J; bases not matched to a gene: 15. This CDR3 region has 17 residues. Germline values: CDR1 MDHEN, CDR2 SYDVKM. The DNA for the CDR3 is TGTGCCAGCAGTAGCACAAGGACAGGGGTCCTAAGGGAGACCCAGTACTTC. It translates to CASSSTRTGVLRETQYF.

V is TRBV24-1 and J is TRBJ2-1; 9 positions agree with TRBD1. The CDR3 loop spans 16 amino acids. Unmatched junction bases numbered 0, after V lost 0 bases and J lost 1 base. Germline values: CDR1 KGHDR, CDR2 SFDVKD. The CDR3 reads CATSDLDRGSYNEQFF. The CDR3 DNA reads TGTGCCACCAGTGATTTGGACAGGGGGTCCTACAATGAGCAGTTCTTC.

This chain connects TRBV6-5 to TRBJ1-1; D unclear. The V and J ends lost 7 bases and 4 bases respectively, with 7 bases between them. Germline CDR1 reads MNHEY; CDR2 reads SVGAGI. CDR3 length equals 11 residues. The CDR3: CASTRGTEAFF. CDR3 DNA: TGTGCCAGCACGCGAGGCACTGAAGCTTTCTTT.

The rearrangement joins TRBV4-2 to TRBJ2-2; possibly TRBD2 for D (5 bases). V shed 0 bases and J shed 6 bases, with 14 bases lying between them. Germline V gene lookup returns CDR1 LGHNA and CDR2 YNFKEQ. The CDR3 has 16 amino acids. The CDR3 DNA follows: TGTGCCAGCAGCCAAGAAGGTGGGAGTGTCGCCGGGGAGCTGTTTTTT. Translation: CASSQEGGSVAGELFF.

The rearrangement links TRBV19 to TRBJ2-7, with a weak D call TRBD2 (5 bases). Germline V gene data show CDR1 as LNHDA and CDR2 as SQIVND (reference sequence). This CDR3 spans 12 amino acids. V lost 3 bases, J lost 3 bases, and 6 bases lay in between. CDR3 residues: CASSMGVYEQYF. DNA for the CDR3: TGTGCCAGTAGTATGGGAGTCTACGAGCAGTACTTC. The full variable domain, with the rest looked up from reference TRBV19 and TRBJ2-7, is DGGITQSPKYLFRKEGQNVTLSCEQNLNHDAMYWYRQDPGQGLRLIYYSQIVNDFQKGDIAEGYSVSREKKESFPLTVTSAQKNPTAFYLCASSMGVYEQYFGPGTRLTVT.

The rearrangement links TRBV4-3 to TRBJ2-1, with TRBD2 matching 10 bases. The ends lost 0 bases at V and 12 bases at J; junction bases unmatched: 11. CDR1 and CDR2 (germline): LGHNA, YSLEER. The CDR3 loop spans 16 amino acids. The CDR3 reads CASSQDHSGRTGGQFF. The CDR3 DNA reads as TGCGCCAGCAGCCAAGATCATAGCGGGAGGACCGGGGGGCAGTTCTTC.

V is TRBV5-4 and J is TRBJ1-3; D is perhaps TRBD1 (6 bases). CDR1 is SGHNT, CDR2 YYREEE, per germline (reference sequence). CDR3 length equals 14 residues. V lost 0 bases and J 11 bases, leaving 15 bases between the germline ends. The chain's CDR3 is CASSLGDRLGSIYF. CDR3 coding DNA: TGTGCCAGCAGCTTGGGTGACAGGTTGGGATCCATATATTTT.

The V gene is TRBV2, the J gene TRBJ1-5; unclear D gene. Germline CDR1 is SNHLY and CDR2 is FYNNEI. CDR3 size: 16 residues. Trimming stripped 2 bases from V and 3 bases from J, with 14 bases between. The CDR3: CASSEQGGEFNQPQHF. CDR3 DNA: TGTGCCAGCAGTGAACAAGGAGGAGAGTTCAATCAGCCCCAGCATTTT. Together with reference TRBV2 and TRBJ1-5, the CDR3 gives the full variable domain: EPEVTQTPSHQVTQMGQEVILRCVPISNHLYFYWYRQILGQKVEFLVSFYNNEISEKSEIFDDQFSVERPDGSNFTLKIRSTKLEDSAMYFCASSEQGGEFNQPQHFGDGTRLSIL.

V gene TRBV4-3 combines with J gene TRBJ2-3, with a possible D match to TRBD2 (5 bases). The CDR3 consists of 16 residues. From germline, CDR1 is LGHNA and CDR2 YSLEER. Deletions cut 0 bases from V and 5 bases from J, with 15 bases between. In DNA form, the CDR3 reads TGCGCCAGCAGCCAAGATATTAGAGGGTGGTTAGATACGCAGTATTTT. As protein: CASSQDIRGWLDTQYF.

The chain links TRBV10-3 to TRBJ1-5; 8 bases fit TRBD1. This CDR3 has 15 residues. After removal of 2 bases from V and 2 bases from J, the junction contained 2 bases not matched to a gene. Per the germline V gene, CDR1 is ENHRY and CDR2 is SYGVKD. The CDR3 nucleotides read TGTGCCATCAGTGAGGGGACAGGCCGCAATCAGCCCCAGCATTTT. The encoded protein is CAISEGTGRNQPQHF.

The rearrangement joins TRBV9 to TRBJ1-1; D ambiguous. This CDR3 has 16 residues. The V end was cut by 0 bases, the J end by 4 bases, with 16 bases between. Germline values: CDR1 SGDLS, CDR2 YYNGEE. The CDR3 region is CASSVEGGPLVTEAFF. DNA of the CDR3: TGTGCCAGCAGCGTAGAAGGCGGGCCTCTTGTCACTGAAGCTTTCTTT.

The rearrangement joins TRBV10-1 to TRBJ2-1; D is possibly TRBD1 (5 bases). Germline CDR1 reads WNHNN; CDR2 reads SYGVQD (reference sequence). CDR3 length: 15 residues. The germline V and J ends were trimmed by 3 bases and 8 bases, with 17 bases remaining between them. CDR3 DNA: TGCGCCAGCAGTGATGGGCAGGGATGGATCGATGAGCAGTTCTTC. This gives the protein CASSDGQGWIDEQFF.